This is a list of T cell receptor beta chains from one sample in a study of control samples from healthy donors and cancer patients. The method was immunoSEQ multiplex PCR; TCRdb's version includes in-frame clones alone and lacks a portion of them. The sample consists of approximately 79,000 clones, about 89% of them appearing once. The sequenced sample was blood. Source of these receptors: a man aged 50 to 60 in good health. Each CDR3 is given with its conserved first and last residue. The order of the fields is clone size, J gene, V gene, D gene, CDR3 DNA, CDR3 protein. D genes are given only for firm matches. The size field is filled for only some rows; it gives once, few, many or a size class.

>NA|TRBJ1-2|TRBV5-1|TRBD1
TGCGCCAGCAGCTATGGGGACAGGGTAAACTATGGCTACACCTTC
CASSYGDRVNYGYTF
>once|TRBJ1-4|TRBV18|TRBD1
TGTGCCAGCTCACCGACAGGGAATGAAAAACTGTTTTTT
CASSPTGNEKLFF
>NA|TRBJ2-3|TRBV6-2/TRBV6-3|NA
TGTGCCAGCAGTTACCTGGGGACGCAGTATTTT
CASSYLGTQYF
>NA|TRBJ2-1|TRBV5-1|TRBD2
TGCGCCAGCATCCTCTCGAGCGGGGGGGCCTCCTACAATGAGCAGTTCTTC
CASILSSGGASYNEQFF
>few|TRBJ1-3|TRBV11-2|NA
TGTGCCAGCAGCTTAGTCTACGGCCCTTTGGGAAACACCATATATTTT
CASSLVYGPLGNTIYF
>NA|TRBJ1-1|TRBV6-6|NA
TGTGCCAGCAGTACTTCTAGCGGGAGGACTGAAGCTTTCTTT
CASSTSSGRTEAFF
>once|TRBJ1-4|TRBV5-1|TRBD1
TGCGCCAGCAGCTCGGGCGGACAGGGAGCAAATGAAAAACTGTTTTTT
CASSSGGQGANEKLFF
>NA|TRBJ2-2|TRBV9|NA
TGTGCCAGCAGCGTAGCAGTACAGCCCACCGGGGAGCTGTTTTTT
CASSVAVQPTGELFF
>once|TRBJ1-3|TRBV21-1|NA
TGTGCCAGCAGCACCAGGACCTTCACAGGGGGCTCTGGAAACACCATATATTTT
CASSTRTFTGGSGNTIYF
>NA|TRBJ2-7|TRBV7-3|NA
TGTGCCAGCGCACCCTCACCCGCAGGGTCCCACGAGCAGTACTTC
CASAPSPAGSHEQYF
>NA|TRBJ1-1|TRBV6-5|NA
TGTGCCAGCAGTTACCGCCAGGGGTTCACTGAAGCTTTCTTT
CASSYRQGFTEAFF
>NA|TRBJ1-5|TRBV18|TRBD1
TGTGCCAGCTCACCGCCCACAGGGGGCCTAGGGGGACAGCCCCAGCATTTT
CASSPPTGGLGGQPQHF
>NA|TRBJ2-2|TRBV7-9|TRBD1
TGTGCCAGCAGCGTATACCGGGACAGGGGGCGAACCGGGGAGCTGTTTTTT
CASSVYRDRGRTGELFF
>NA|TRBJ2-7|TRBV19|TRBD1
TGTGCCAGTAGTGCCGGGACAGGACAGCAGTACTTC
CASSAGTGQQYF
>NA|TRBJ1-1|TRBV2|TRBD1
TGTGCCAGTCGACAGGGGCCGCCCGCGGAAGCTTTCTTT
CASRQGPPAEAFF
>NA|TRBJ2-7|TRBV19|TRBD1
TGTGCCAGTAGTACGGACAGGGGAAAGGACTACGAGCAGTACTTC
CASSTDRGKDYEQYF
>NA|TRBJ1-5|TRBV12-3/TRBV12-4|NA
TGTGCCAGCAGTAGCAATCAGCCCCAGCATTTT
CASSSNQPQHF
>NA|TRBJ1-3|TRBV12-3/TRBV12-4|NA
TGTGCCAGCGCATGGGGACTCGGAAACACCATATATTTT
CASAWGLGNTIYF
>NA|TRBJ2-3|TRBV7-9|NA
TGTGCCAGCAGCTTAGATGCGTCACCGAGCACAGATACGCAGTATTTT
CASSLDASPSTDTQYF
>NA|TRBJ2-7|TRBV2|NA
TGTGCCAGCAATCCCGCTTGGGACGTCGAGCAGTACTTC
CASNPAWDVEQYF
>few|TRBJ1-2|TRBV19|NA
TGTGCCACCCTTAAAACCGGGACCTATGGCTACACCTTC
CATLKTGTYGYTF
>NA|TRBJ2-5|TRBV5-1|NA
TGCGCCAGCAAGGGGACGACATTTCAAGAGACCCAGTACTTC
CASKGTTFQETQYF
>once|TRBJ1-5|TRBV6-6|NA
TGTGCCAGCAGTTCCGGGGCTAGCAATCAGCCCCAGCATTTT
CASSSGASNQPQHF
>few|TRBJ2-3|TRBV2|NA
TGTGCCAGCGGGTCGGACGTTACGCAGTATTTT
CASGSDVTQYF
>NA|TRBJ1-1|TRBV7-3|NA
TGTGCCAGCAGCCCGACGATCCAGAACACTGAAGCTTTCTTT
CASSPTIQNTEAFF
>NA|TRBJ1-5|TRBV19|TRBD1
TGTGCCAGTAGTACCGGGACAGCGAATCAGCCCCAGCATTTT
CASSTGTANQPQHF
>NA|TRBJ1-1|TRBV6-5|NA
TGTGCCAGCAGTTACTCAAGGAGTAACACTGAAGCTTTCTTT
CASSYSRSNTEAFF
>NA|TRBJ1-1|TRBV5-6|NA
TGTGCCAGCAGCTTGAACTCTGAAGCTTTCTTT
CASSLNSEAFF
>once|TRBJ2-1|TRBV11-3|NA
TGTGCCAGCAGCTTACAGGGGGGTGATGAGCAGTTCTTC
CASSLQGGDEQFF
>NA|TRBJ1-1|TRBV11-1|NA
TGTGCCAGCAGACGTGTGGGGGGAACTGAAGCTTTCTTT
CASRRVGGTEAFF
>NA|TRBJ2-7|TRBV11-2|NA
TGTGCCAGCAGCCCGCTTGGCTACGAGCAGTACTTC
CASSPLGYEQYF
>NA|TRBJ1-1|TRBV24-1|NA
TGTGCCACCAGTGATTCACCGCCTACTGAAGCTTTCTTT
CATSDSPPTEAFF
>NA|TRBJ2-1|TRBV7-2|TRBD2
TGTGCCAGCAGCTTAGATAGCGGGGGCTACAATGAGCAGTTCTTC
CASSLDSGGYNEQFF
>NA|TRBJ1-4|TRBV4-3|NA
TGCGCCAGCAGCCAAGATTTAGCCAAACTGTCAACTAATGAAAAACTGTTTTTT
CASSQDLAKLSTNEKLFF
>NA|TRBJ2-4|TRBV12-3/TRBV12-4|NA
TGTGCCAGCAGTGCTCAAAACATTCAGTACTTC
CASSAQNIQYF
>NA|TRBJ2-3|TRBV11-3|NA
TGTGCCAGCTCTCTCAACCCCCCCACAGATACGCAGTATTTT
CASSLNPPTDTQYF
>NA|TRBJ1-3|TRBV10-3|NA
TGTGCCATCAGTGGCCCGGACACCTCTGGAAACACCATATATTTT
CAISGPDTSGNTIYF
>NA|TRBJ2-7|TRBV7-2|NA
TGTGCGAGCAGGGGCGCGTACGAGCAGTACTTC
CASRGAYEQYF
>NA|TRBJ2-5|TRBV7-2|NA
TGTGCCAGCAGCTTAGGGCATGCGGAGACCCAGTACTTC
CASSLGHAETQYF
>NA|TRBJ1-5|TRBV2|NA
TGTGCCAGCAGTGGGGGGTATCAGCCCCAGCATTTT
CASSGGYQPQHF
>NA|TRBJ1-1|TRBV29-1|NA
TGCAGCGTTGCTCACACTGAAGCTTTCTTT
CSVAHTEAFF
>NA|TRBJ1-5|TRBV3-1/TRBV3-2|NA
TGTGCCAGCAGCCCTGCCGGGGACGGAAATCAGCCCCAGCATTTT
CASSPAGDGNQPQHF
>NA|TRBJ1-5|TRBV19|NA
TGTGCCAGTAGCCCCCCGGGTTTTACCCAGCATTTT
CASSPPGFTQHF
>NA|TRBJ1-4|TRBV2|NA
TGTGCCAGCAGGGATTCAAGACGGACAACTAATGAAAAACTGTTTTTT
CASRDSRRTTNEKLFF
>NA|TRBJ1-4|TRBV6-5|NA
TGTGCCAGCAGTTTCGGACAGTCCAATGAAAAACTGTTTTTT
CASSFGQSNEKLFF
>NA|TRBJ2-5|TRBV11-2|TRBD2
TGTGCCAGCAGCAGAGAGGCGAGCGGGGGGGCTCGTGAGACCCAGTACTTC
CASSREASGGARETQYF
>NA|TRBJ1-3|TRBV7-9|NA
TGTGCCAGCAGCCCCTCCTCTGGAAACACCATATATTTT
CASSPSSGNTIYF